This T cell receptor (beta chain) was recorded in a study of CXCR3-negative and CXCR3-positive naive CD8 T cells. CD45RO-CCR7+CD27+CD95- defined naive CD8+ T cells. This CDR3 comprises 16 residues. Germline V gives CDR1 SGHRS, CDR2 YFSETQ. Whole-study results and caveats: Researchers report CXCR3 expression partially decreased after cryopreservation, with fresh PBMCs used in most assays. Naive cells that were CXCR3-negative or CXCR3-positive used TRBV-TRBJ genes alike, while memory cells diverged. CXCR3-positive naive cells had TRB CDR3s that were more hydrophobic than CXCR3-negative naive cells had. In both naive subsets diversity was comparably high, whereas memory CD8+ cells showed much lower diversity.

UMI-labeled 5' RACE yielded the TRB cDNA libraries. From the 5' RACE reads, TCRdb lists one entry per CDR3 protein and no DNA. The sample includes 55,000 to 65,000 distinct CDR3 sequences. Remarks on this clonotype: Its antigen is unknown.

Material for sequencing was naive CXCR3+ CD8+ T cells from blood. As to subset: CD45RO-CCR7+CD27+CD95- naive CD8+ T cells expressing CXCR3 (TNR3+). The origin of this receptor is a human donor in good health. Some clones in this sample may be carry-over from other donors' samples. The chain uses TRBV5-1 and TRBJ2-1; TCRdb's D call, TRBD2, is unchecked because there is no DNA. CDR3 residues: CASSLLAGVSYNEQFF.